The following is a TCR beta chain sequence with its context. V was shortened by 1 base and J by 4 bases, with 7 bases between the two germline ends. The length of the CDR3 is 13 residues. Germline V gene sequence: CDR1 SEHNR, CDR2 FQNEAQ (reference sequence). Methods used by the authors: Reference gene primers were amplified, and this amplification served to estimate nucleated cell counts. Some clones are missing from TCRdb's copy, which holds only in-frame ones; the method was immunoSEQ multiplex PCR. V, J and clone size are taken as reported in that table, and D and trimming were inferred from the DNA itself. The sample lists fewer than 150,000 clones; 80% to 90% were seen once. The data were taken from a study of blood T cell repertoires in COVID-19. Looking at the study overall: Samples came from the United States, Italy and Spain, spanning acute and convalescent COVID-19. Sources were T cells, B-cell-depleted T cells, or PBMCs; the material itself was cDNA or gDNA.

What was sequenced was peripheral blood. The receptor comes from a woman between 40 and 50 years old with acute or convalescent COVID-19. The chain carries TRBV7-9 and TRBJ1-1; D unclear. The DNA of the CDR3 is TGTGCCAGCAGCTTAGGCCTAGCCACTGAAGCTTTCTTT. Encoded protein: CASSLGLATEAFF.